The 21 T cell receptor beta chains in this list originate from one sample, sequenced in a study of immune evolution from preneoplasia to lung adenocarcinoma. Method: immunoSEQ multiplex PCR; TCRdb's copy keeps in-frame clones and lacks some. The repertoire has several thousand clones, about three quarters of them found once; the top ten carry approximately 5.8%. Material for sequencing was FFPE invasive lung adenocarcinoma tissue. These receptor sequences come from a person aged 45 to 59 with lung adenocarcinoma.

CDR3 bases: TGCGCCAGCAGCTTGTCGGACAGAGATACGCAGTATTTT. Encoded protein: CASSLSDRDTQYF. The chain uses TRBV5-1 and TRBJ2-3; tentative D call: TRBD1 (6 bases). Germline V CDR1 and CDR2: SGHRS, YFSETQ. The CDR3 is 13 residues long. Trimming pared 1 base from V and 5 bases from J, leaving 8 bases between.

This clone was seen only a few times. The V and J genes are TRBV10-3 and TRBJ2-7; tentatively, D is TRBD1 or TRBD2 (5 bases each). The CDR3 sequence is 13 residues long. Germline CDR1 reads ENHRY; CDR2 reads SYGVKD. Trimming took 8 bases from V and 7 from J, leaving 18 bases between them. CDR3 nucleotides: TGTGCCATCCGACAAGTGCAGGGCGGGGAGCAGTACTTC. It translates to CAIRQVQGGEQYF.

This clone has more than one count but fewer than ten. The chain combines TRBV6-1 with TRBJ2-1, with TRBD2 matching 9 bases. Unmatched junction bases numbered 4, after V lost 3 bases and J lost 4 bases. CDR1 and CDR2 (germline): MNHNS, SASEGT. This CDR3 spans 15 amino acids. In DNA form, the CDR3 reads TGTGCCAGCAGTGAGGATAGCGGGAGTTACAATGAGCAGTTCTTC. It translates to CASSEDSGSYNEQFF.

The CDR3 DNA reads TGTGCCTGGAGTGTACGGACTAGCGGGAGTACCGGGGCCAACGTCCTGACTTTC. This sequence encodes CAWSVRTSGSTGANVLTF. This rearrangement joins TRBV30 to TRBJ2-6, with 13 positions matching TRBD2. The CDR3 length is 18 residues. J was trimmed by 4 bases and V by 0 bases; bases with no gene match: 6. Germline-derived CDR1 and CDR2 are GTSNPN and SVGIG (reference sequence).

The chain is built from TRBV1 and TRBJ1-4; no DNA check was done on the table's D call, TRBD1. TRBV1 is given as a pseudogene. The CDR3 length is 17 residues. The CDR3 here is CTSTRTGRGTYTEKLFF. The CDR3, as DNA: TGCACCAGCACCCGGACAGGGCGCGGTACCTATACTGAAAAACTGTTTTTT.

V and J are TRBV9 and TRBJ1-2, with a weak D call TRBD1 (5 bases). CDR3 size: 12 residues. Trimming stripped 3 bases from V and 4 bases from J, with 7 bases between. CDR1 is SGDLS and CDR2 is YYNGEE in the germline V gene. CDR3 sequence reads: CASSGGTYGYTF. The CDR3 region has the DNA TGTGCCAGCAGCGGAGGGACCTATGGCTACACCTTC.

The gene calls are TRBV29-1 and TRBJ2-5; D is unresolved. CDR1 is SQVTM and CDR2 is ANQGSEA in the germline V gene. The V gene lost 3 bases and the J gene lost 4 bases, with 6 bases spanning the gap. This CDR3 has 11 amino acids. CDR3 sequence reads: CSVDLGETQYF. CDR3 DNA: TGCAGCGTTGACCTCGGAGAGACCCAGTACTTC. The full variable domain, its missing parts supplied by reference TRBV29-1 and TRBJ2-5, is SAVISQKPSRDICQRGTSLTIQCQVDSQVTMMFWYRQQPGQSLTLIATANQGSEATYESGFVIDKFPISRPNLTFSTLTVSNMSPEDSSIYLCSVDLGETQYFGPGTRLLVL.

This clone was observed a handful of times. Other DNA variants within this sample encode the same CDR3. The V call is TRBV4-1, the J call TRBJ2-7, with 9 bases fitting TRBD2. The CDR3 loop spans 15 amino acids. V lost 3 bases to trimming and J lost 2 bases; unmatched junction nucleotides: 5. The V gene's germline CDR1 is MGHRA and CDR2 YSYEKL. CDR3 nucleotide sequence: TGCGCCAGCAGCCAGGAGGGACTAGCAGCCTACGAGCAGTACTTC. Its translation: CASSQEGLAAYEQYF.

The chain is built from TRBV7-9 and TRBJ1-1; D remains unclear. The CDR3 runs 12 residues. The V and J ends lost 5 bases and 1 base respectively, with 5 bases between them. Germline-derived CDR1 and CDR2 are SEHNR and FQNEAQ (reference sequence). In DNA, the CDR3 is TGTGCCAGCAGCATAGGGAACACTGAAGCTTTCTTT. Its protein is CASSIGNTEAFF.

Comments on this clone: Sequence at one end of the junction differs from germline and may be a read error. The genes are TRBV7-3 and TRBJ1-1, with D possibly matching TRBD1 (5 bases). The CDR3 is 15 amino acids. Germline CDR1 SGHTA, CDR2 FQGTGA. CDR3 DNA: TGTGCCAGCACCTTACCGGGGGGAGTGAACACTGAAGCTTTCTTT. Translation: CASTLPGGVNTEAFF.

In regard to this clone: It is unclear where the CDR3 begins or ends on the DNA, so no DNA is shown, and the CDR3 is as TCRdb lists it. The chain joins TRBV5-1 to TRBJ2-5; the DNA was not used to check the table's D call, TRBD1. The CDR3 spans 13 amino acids, including both terminal residues. CDR1 and CDR2 from the germline V gene are SGHRS and YFSETQ. The CDR3 sequence: CASSPGVVGQGNF.

CDR3 nucleotide sequence: TGTGCCAGTTCACGAGGCGGGAGTATGGATACGCAGTATTTT. Encoded protein: CASSRGGSMDTQYF. The chain links TRBV6-4 to TRBJ2-3, with 7 bases fitting TRBD2. This CDR3 is 14 amino acids long. V was clipped by 9 bases and J by 6 bases; unmatched bases: 12. In germline, CDR1 is MRHNA, CDR2 SNTAGT.

The V call is TRBV29-1, the J call TRBJ1-1, with D possibly being TRBD1 (6 bases). The CDR3 spans 14 residues. V was trimmed by 3 bases and J by 10 bases, leaving 21 bases between them. Germline CDR1 reads SQVTM; CDR2 reads ANQGSEA. The CDR3 nucleotides are TGCAGCGTTGAGCCTTCTAGGGGGACCCTCCTAGCTTTCTTT. Translation gives CSVEPSRGTLLAFF. The variable domain in full, completed from reference TRBV29-1 and TRBJ1-1, reads SAVISQKPSRDICQRGTSLTIQCQVDSQVTMMFWYRQQPGQSLTLIATANQGSEATYESGFVIDKFPISRPNLTFSTLTVSNMSPEDSSIYLCSVEPSRGTLLAFFGQGTRLTVV.

The chain employs TRBV29-1 and TRBJ1-4; D remains unclear. V lost 4 bases and J 0 bases, leaving 6 bases between the germline ends. The CDR3 has 13 amino acids. CDR1 is SQVTM and CDR2 is ANQGSEA in the germline V gene. In DNA, the CDR3 is TGCAGCGTTGGAGGAGCAACTAATGAAAAACTGTTTTTT. Translated, it gives CSVGGATNEKLFF.

The chain employs TRBV5-1 and TRBJ2-1; perhaps D is TRBD1 or TRBD2 (5 bases each). In germline, CDR1 is SGHRS, CDR2 YFSETQ. V gave up 8 bases and J gave up 5 bases, with 17 bases separating them. The CDR3 has 14 residues. CDR3 DNA sequence: TGCGCCAGTATAAGGGACGTACAGAACAATGAGCAGTTCTTC. Its protein product is CASIRDVQNNEQFF.

The chain couples TRBV28 to TRBJ2-4; 7 nucleotides match TRBD1. V was pared by 3 bases and J by 3 bases, with 2 bases of the junction left unmatched. Germline values: CDR1 MDHEN, CDR2 SYDVKM. The CDR3 length is 14 residues. The CDR3 DNA reads as TGTGCCAGCAGTTTGACAGGGCTCAAAAACATTCAGTACTTC. It is translated as CASSLTGLKNIQYF.

This chain joins TRBV15 and TRBJ2-1; D is uncertain. Trimming took 8 bases from V and 5 from J, leaving 13 bases between them. Germline V CDR1 and CDR2: LNHNV, YYDKDF (reference sequence). CDR3 length: 13 amino acids. The CDR3 DNA sequence: TGTGCCACCGGGCGAGTGGATCACAATGAGCAGTTCTTC. Its translation is CATGRVDHNEQFF.

V gene TRBV7-6 combines with J gene TRBJ1-5, with TRBD1 identical over 7 bases. The CDR3 extends over 14 amino acids. Germline V gene lookup returns CDR1 SGHVS and CDR2 FNYEAQ. The ends lost 1 base at V and 12 bases at J; junction bases unmatched: 9. For the CDR3, the DNA is TGTGCCAGCAGCTTAGAATCAGGGGGGGGACTCCAGCATTTT. Residues: CASSLESGGGLQHF.

CDR3 protein: CATLPKGGWDTQYF. The CDR3 DNA reads TGTGCCACCCTCCCTAAAGGGGGCTGGGATACGCAGTATTTT. The V and J genes are TRBV19 and TRBJ2-3, with 7 positions matching TRBD1. The CDR3 runs to 14 residues. The junction had 13 bases not matched to a gene; V was cut back by 10 bases and J by 6 bases. Germline CDR1 LNHDA, CDR2 SQIVND (reference sequence).

V and J are TRBV7-3 and TRBJ2-5; 12 nucleotides align to TRBD2. This CDR3 is 19 amino acids long. The germline V gene has CDR1 SGHTA and CDR2 FQGTGA. J gave up 5 bases and V 3 bases, and 16 bases lay outside the gene matches. CDR3 amino acids: CASSLNDGLAGRRWETQYF. The CDR3 DNA is TGTGCCAGCAGCTTGAACGATGGACTAGCGGGAAGACGGTGGGAGACCCAGTACTTC.

For the CDR3, the DNA is TGTGCCAGCAGGGCTGCGGGGGCCACAGATACGCAGTATTTT. Residues: CASRAAGATDTQYF. V gene TRBV7-3 combines with J gene TRBJ2-3, with D possibly TRBD2 on 7 matching bases. V was clipped by 6 bases and J by 2 bases, with 12 bases between them. This CDR3 is 14 amino acids long. Germline lookup yields CDR1 SGHTA and CDR2 FQGTGA.